Detailed here is one T cell receptor beta chain. Its target antigen remains unknown. There are no base qualities to consult, and no much larger clone falls within one base. This entry belongs to a study of blood T cell repertoires in COVID-19 (dated by TCRdb to about 2020). Some background on the complete study: Samples covering the acute and convalescent phases of COVID-19 were provided by collaborators in the United States, Italy and Spain. The sample metadata nearly always contained a de-identified subject ID, COVID-19 status, age in years and sex. Where available, HLA class I and class II types were obtained from metadata supplied by the sample provider rather than from assay-based typing. Samples were obtained from the ongoing ImmuneRACE study (first 160 participants) and from 1,254 subjects provided by 6 global collaborators. Deeply sampled blood TCRbeta repertoires from subjects exposed to, actively infected with, or recovered from COVID-19 were included in the dataset. The repertoires were released in a freely available public database intended as a resource for research on the immune response to SARS-CoV-2. The material from the prospective study consisted of cDNA or gDNA derived from T cells, B-cell-depleted T cells, or PBMCs. General study outcomes and caveats: How much clinical and demographic metadata was included differed by source and by participant, and the metadata was provided uncurated.

One collaborating source in Seattle enrolled patients while the patients were actively infected and followed the patients over time throughout the course of disease. Whole blood was collected in K2EDTA tubes by collaborating institutions according to the institutions' own protocols. For TCRbeta analysis, collaborators shipped samples in one of three forms: frozen whole blood, isolated PBMCs, or DNA extracted from either of those sample types. TCRbeta CDR3 regions were amplified from genomic DNA using the immunoSEQ Assay, a bias-controlled multiplex PCR. As for how the authors treated the data: Nucleated cell counts per sample were estimated from amplification of reference gene primers within the assay. To quantify the absolute abundance of each unique TCRbeta CDR3 rearrangement, sequence reads were collapsed and filtered. For each sample, productive Simpson clonality was calculated as the square root of Simpson's diversity index across productive rearrangements. As stored in TCRdb, this immuneACCESS dataset retains in-frame rearrangements with V and J assigned. A fraction of the clones does not appear; measured against another copy, unresolved V genes explain less than half of the discrepancy, and the remainder lacks a known reason. That table furnishes V, J and clone size, whereas the DNA furnished D and trimming. This sample has 250,000 to 350,000 clones in its table, and more than 70% of those were observed once. Together, the top ten hold roughly 12% of the sample.

The sequence was obtained from a woman aged 30 to 39 with COVID-19, enrolled during active disease. The sequencing input was peripheral blood.

The nucleotide sequence is TGCAGCGTTGAAACCAGGGGTCGCTCCTACAATGAGCAGTTCTTC. This encodes CSVETRGRSYNEQFF. The chain is encoded by TRBV29-1 joined to TRBJ2-1; matching of 6 bases hints at TRBD1 as the D gene. CDR1 and CDR2, looked up from the germline V gene, are SQVTM and ANQGSEA. Trimming takes 2 bases from V and 0 bases from J, and the germline ends sit 11 bases apart. Inclusive of the bounding cysteine and phenylalanine, the CDR3 is 15 residues long. Only CDR3 DNA remains: 45 bases, in frame from the first base.